Reported below is one T cell receptor (beta chain). CDR1 and CDR2 from the germline V gene are SGHRS and YFSETQ. Between the trimmed V and J ends, which lost 1 base and 4 bases, there was a span of 15 bases. The CDR3 is 15 amino acids. This entry is derived from a study of glioma-infiltrating T cells. Amplification of TCR alpha and beta CDR3 regions from RNA used iRepertoire nested multiplex PCR. One entry per CDR3 protein, called by TCRdb with MiXCR from the multiplex PCR reads. The sample includes under 200,000 distinct CDR3 sequences, around 42% of them seen just once. The genes are TRBV5-1 and TRBJ2-7; D may correspond to TRBD1 or TRBD2 (5 bases each). The receptor was isolated from a human donor with low-grade glioma or glioblastoma, undergoing nonglioma brain surgery, or in good health (not recorded which). The sample was glioma tissue, nonneoplastic brain tissue, or PBMCs (not recorded which). The DNA of the CDR3 is TGCGCCAGCAGCTTGACCCTGGCAGGGACGTACGAGCAGTACTTC. It translates to CASSLTLAGTYEQYF.